This T cell receptor (beta chain) was sequenced for a study of blood T cells in healthy people across ages. This clonotype came up a few times. This CDR3 comprises 14 residues. J gave up 6 bases and V 5 bases, and 7 bases lay outside the gene matches. The germline gives CDR1 SGHRS, CDR2 YFSETQ. Alongside a J-beta primer mix, a sample-barcoded 5' primer served in a second PCR lasting about 7 to 12 cycles. TCRdb reprocessed the 5' RACE reads via MiXCR and lists one record per CDR3 protein. The sample lists more than 650,000 distinct CDR3 sequences; 25% to 30% were seen once. The same sample was also used in a study of T cells of mothers and their children. According to that study: cDNA synthesis used all extracted RNA, approximately 1.5 ug per 15 ul. Primer M1S, used in the second PCR, introduced sample barcodes and 2-4 random nucleotides. Normalized overlap was always slightly, never significantly, higher in related than unrelated mother-child pairs.

The sequence was obtained from a boy aged 5-17 years in good health. The V call is TRBV5-1, the J call TRBJ2-5; 10 bases align to TRBD2. Sequencing input: blood. The CDR3 sequence is CASSSAGLAKTQYF. As DNA, the CDR3 is TGCGCCAGCAGTTCCGCGGGACTAGCGAAGACCCAGTACTTC.